Listed here are 7 T cell receptor beta chains from one sample, sequenced in a study of CD8 T cells in ankylosing spondylitis. The study, taken as a whole, reports: Blood of patients with ankylosing spondylitis appeared to be characterized by a TCR beta motif of roughly eight highly homologous variants.

TCRdb itself ran the 5' RACE reads through MiXCR, one entry per CDR3 protein. Of roughly 350,000 distinct CDR3 sequences detected, 6.5% to 10% appear once; the ten largest clones hold 13% to 15%. No antigens are known for them. The sequenced sample consisted of blood, either unsorted or a sorted T cell fraction (not recorded which). These receptors all stem from a male donor with ankylosing spondylitis.

In this sample, this clonotype turned up a few times. The V and J genes are TRBV7-9 and TRBJ2-7; 11 nucleotides agree with TRBD2. Germline V gives CDR1 SEHNR, CDR2 FQNEAQ (reference sequence). The length of the CDR3 is 17 residues. Trimming cost V 5 bases and J 3 bases; bases outside gene matches: 12. The CDR3 loop is CASSGRTGTSGFYEQYF. In DNA, the CDR3 is TGTGCCAGCAGCGGCAGAACCGGGACTAGCGGTTTCTACGAGCAGTACTTC.

The rearrangement uses TRBV10-3 and TRBJ2-1; the match to TRBD2 covers 10 bases. CDR3 length equals 13 residues. From germline, CDR1 is ENHRY and CDR2 SYGVKD. V shed 6 bases and J 5 bases; nucleotides not matched to a gene: 1. The CDR3 sequence is CAISLAGDNEQFF. In DNA, the CDR3 is TGTGCCATCAGCCTAGCGGGGGACAATGAGCAGTTCTTC.

This clonotype was counted only a few times. This chain uses TRBV7-2 with TRBJ2-1; no clear D gene. CDR1 is SGHTA and CDR2 is FQGNSA in the germline V gene. Trimming left V 5 bases short and J 0 bases short, with 11 bases between. This CDR3 is 15 amino acids long. The CDR3 sequence: CASSPLLFSYNEQFF. The CDR3 nucleotides are TGTGCCAGCAGCCCCCTACTTTTCTCCTACAATGAGCAGTTCTTC.

This clonotype showed up just a few times. J is TRBJ2-1 and V is TRBV12-3 or TRBV12-4; D is perhaps TRBD2 (5 bases). The CDR3 has 14 residues. Trimming removed 2 bases at V and 7 bases at J, with 12 bases between. CDR3 in amino acids: CASSLRRATNEQFF. The CDR3 region has the DNA TGTGCCAGCAGTTTAAGGCGGGCAACGAATGAGCAGTTCTTC.

This clonotype was counted a few times. This chain joins TRBV14 and TRBJ2-2; no firm D call. V shed 2 bases and J shed 3 bases, with 19 bases lying between them. The CDR3 runs to 18 residues. Germline V lookup: CDR1 SGHDN, CDR2 FVKESK. The CDR3, as DNA: TGTGCCAGCAGCCAATTACCGGGCCTAAAGCTGGACACCGGGGAGCTGTTTTTT. Amino acids: CASSQLPGLKLDTGELFF.

Here the CDR3 DNA reads TGCGCCAGCAGCCCCCGTGCGGGCAGCGGGAGGGCCAGGGAGCAGTTCTTC. Amino acids: CASSPRAGSGRAREQFF. This rearrangement joins TRBV5-1 to TRBJ2-1, with 10 bases that match TRBD2. The CDR3 is 17 residues long. The ends lost 4 bases at V and 10 bases at J; junction bases unmatched: 17. CDR1 and CDR2 (germline): SGHRS, YFSETQ. Looking up the rest from reference TRBV5-1 and TRBJ2-1 gives the full variable domain: KAGVTQTPRYLIKTRGQQVTLSCSPISGHRSVSWYQQTPGQGLQFLFEYFSETQRNKGNFPGRFSGRQFSNSRSEMNVSTLELGDSALYLCASSPRAGSGRAREQFFGPGTRLTVL.

The V call is TRBV29-1, the J call TRBJ2-3; D ambiguous. V was trimmed by 7 bases and J by 1 base, leaving 9 bases between them. Per the germline V gene, CDR1 is SQVTM and CDR2 is ANQGSEA. The CDR3 loop spans 12 amino acids. CDR3 amino acids: CSAMQGTDTQYF. CDR3 nucleotide sequence: TGCAGCGCGATGCAGGGCACAGATACGCAGTATTTT.